Included here is one TCR beta chain sequence, with context. Its antigen is still unknown. Unexposed donor CD4+ T cells date from 2011-2018, before the COVID-19 pandemic. The cells were cultured for about ten days before CD4+ T cells were isolated. This specimen belongs to a study of CD4 T cells in relation to SARS-CoV-2 and coronaviruses. Across the whole study: Controls used an HIV-1 Nef peptide pool or no peptide.

Broader study findings: The cross-reactivity analysis covered only spike protein, not other viral proteins.

The germline V and J ends were trimmed by 3 bases and 2 bases, with 9 bases remaining between them. The germline V gene encodes CDR1 KGHDR and CDR2 SFDVKD. The CDR3 spans 14 residues. The method was immunoSEQ multiplex PCR; TCRdb's version includes in-frame clones alone and lacks a portion of them. The table records 20,000 to 25,000 clones, roughly 80% of them present only once. Sequencing was done on a sample of CD4+ T cells from PBMCs, cultured in vitro. The gene calls are TRBV24-1 and TRBJ1-1; D uncertain. The sequence came from a human donor in good health. The CDR3 here is CATSDPGSNTEAFF. As DNA, the CDR3 is TGTGCCACCAGTGATCCCGGTTCCAACACTGAAGCTTTCTTT.